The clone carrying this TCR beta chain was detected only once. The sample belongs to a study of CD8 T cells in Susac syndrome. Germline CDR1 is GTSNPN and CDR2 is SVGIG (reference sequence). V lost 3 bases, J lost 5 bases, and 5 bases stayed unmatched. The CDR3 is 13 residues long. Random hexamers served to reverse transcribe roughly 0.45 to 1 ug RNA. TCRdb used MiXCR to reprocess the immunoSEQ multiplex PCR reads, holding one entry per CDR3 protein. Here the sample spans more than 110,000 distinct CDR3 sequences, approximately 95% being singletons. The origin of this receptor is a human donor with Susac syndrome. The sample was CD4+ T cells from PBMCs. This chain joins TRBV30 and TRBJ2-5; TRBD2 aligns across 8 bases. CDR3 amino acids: CAWSRRGGETQYF. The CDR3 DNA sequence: TGTGCCTGGAGCCGACGGGGGGGGGAGACCCAGTACTTC.